These 24 T cell receptor beta chains share one sample of origin, sequenced in a study of blood T cell repertoires in COVID-19. Clones were read by immunoSEQ multiplex PCR, and TCRdb kept only the in-frame ones, dropping some. Of almost 200,000 clones listed, around four fifths were seen once; the top ten hold 0.85% to 0.95%. The sequenced material came from peripheral blood. These receptors came from a man aged 55-75 years with COVID-19, enrolled during active disease.

The CDR3 region is CATSDSEGPAGANEQYF. As DNA, the CDR3 is TGTGCCACCAGTGATTCTGAGGGACCAGCGGGAGCTAACGAGCAGTACTTC. The chain is built from TRBV24-1 and TRBJ2-7; 8 bases match TRBD2. Looked up from germline, CDR1 is KGHDR and CDR2 is SFDVKD. Losses at the gene ends were 2 bases for V and 5 bases for J; bases not matched to a gene: 13. The CDR3 spans 17 residues.

CDR3 protein: CASSPGTSGRASGEQFF. CDR3 nucleotide sequence: TGTGCCAGCAGTCCCGGGACTAGCGGGAGGGCCTCGGGTGAGCAGTTCTTC. This rearrangement joins TRBV28 to TRBJ2-1, with 16 bases identical to TRBD2. In germline, CDR1 is MDHEN, CDR2 SYDVKM. The CDR3 covers 17 residues. With V trimmed by 5 bases and J by 9 bases, 10 bases remained unmatched.

The gene calls are TRBV23-1 and TRBJ1-1, with D unclear. TRBV23-1 carries the ORF label, with uncertain function. The CDR3 loop spans 13 amino acids. V lost 9 bases and J 0 bases, leaving 11 bases between the germline ends. This CDR3 reads CARPGGVNTEAFF. CDR3 in DNA: TGCGCCAGACCGGGCGGGGTGAACACTGAAGCTTTCTTT.

The chain carries TRBV3-1 (or the pseudogene TRBV3-2) and TRBJ1-1; D not certain. There are 12 residues in the CDR3. Trimming left V 0 bases short and J 11 bases short, with 10 bases between. Germline V gives CDR1 LGHDT, CDR2 YNNKEL (reference sequence). CDR3 DNA sequence: TGTGCCAGCAGCCAAGACGACTTGAAGGCTTTCTTT. Translation gives CASSQDDLKAFF.

The chain uses TRBV6-6 and TRBJ2-7; weak D call: TRBD2 (5 bases). The CDR3 length is 13 residues. V lost 8 bases and J 6 bases, leaving 17 bases between the germline ends. Germline V gene sequence: CDR1 MNHNY, CDR2 SVGAGI (reference sequence). The CDR3 DNA follows: TGTGCCAGCGCGATGACAACCGAGGGCGAGCAGTACTTC. It codes for CASAMTTEGEQYF.

The chain links TRBV6-2 or TRBV6-3 to TRBJ1-1; the D gene is possibly TRBD1 (6 bases). The V gene's germline CDR1 is MNHEY and CDR2 SVGEGT. This CDR3 comprises 15 residues. V dropped 5 bases and J dropped 0 bases, with 13 bases sitting between them. DNA for the CDR3: TGTGCCAGCAGTCGATGGACAGTCTTGAACACTGAAGCTTTCTTT. It is translated as CASSRWTVLNTEAFF.

The chain recombines TRBV5-1 with TRBJ2-5; the D is unclear. Germline CDR1 SGHRS, CDR2 YFSETQ. Between the trimmed V and J ends, which lost 4 bases and 7 bases, there was a span of 14 bases. The CDR3 contains 13 residues. The CDR3 sequence is CASSPTDFMTQYF. CDR3 bases: TGCGCCAGCAGCCCCACTGACTTCATGACCCAGTACTTC.

The J gene is TRBJ1-1, the V gene TRBV28, with 10 nucleotides matching TRBD1. This CDR3 is built from 15 residues. The germline V gene encodes CDR1 MDHEN and CDR2 SYDVKM. The V segment lost 5 bases and the J segment 5 bases; nucleotides outside the gene matches: 8. The CDR3 DNA is TGTGCCAGCAGTGCGGGACAGGGGCGGGGGACTGAAGCTTTCTTT. Its protein is CASSAGQGRGTEAFF.

V and J are TRBV5-6 and TRBJ2-7; D remains ambiguous. Looked up from germline, CDR1 is SGHDT and CDR2 is YYEEEE. The CDR3 is made up of 15 amino acids. Trimming pared 0 bases from V and 0 bases from J, leaving 10 bases between. CDR3 protein: CASSLGQASSYEQYF. CDR3 coding DNA: TGTGCCAGCAGCTTGGGGCAGGCGAGCTCCTACGAGCAGTACTTC. Drawing the rest from reference TRBV5-6 and TRBJ2-7, the complete variable domain is DAGVTQSPTHLIKTRGQQVTLRCSPKSGHDTVSWYQQALGQGPQFIFQYYEEEERQRGNFPDRFSGHQFPNYSSELNVNALLLGDSALYLCASSLGQASSYEQYFGPGTRLTVT.

The chain couples TRBV6-2 or TRBV6-3 to TRBJ1-2; 10 positions match TRBD1. Germline V gene data show CDR1 as MNHEY and CDR2 as SVGEGT. CDR3 length: 15 amino acids. V lost 5 bases and J lost 4; bases outside the gene matches: 7. This CDR3 reads CASSTTGGAGYGYTF. In DNA form, the CDR3 reads TGTGCCAGCAGTACGACAGGGGGCGCCGGCTATGGCTACACCTTC.

Many counts were recorded for this clone. The chain joins TRBV3-1 (or the pseudogene TRBV3-2) to TRBJ1-2; D may be TRBD1 (5 bases). V lost 0 bases, J lost 5 bases, and 7 bases lay in between. Germline V gives CDR1 LGHDT, CDR2 YNNKEL (reference sequence). This CDR3 contains 13 residues. CDR3 nucleotides: TGTGCCAGCAGCCAAGATGGGGCGTATGGCTACACCTTC. Protein: CASSQDGAYGYTF.

This rearrangement joins TRBV2 to TRBJ2-5; 7 bases match TRBD2. Germline V gene lookup returns CDR1 SNHLY and CDR2 FYNNEI. V was clipped by 8 bases and J by 3 bases; unmatched bases: 6. This CDR3 is 13 amino acids long. The CDR3 is CASGREREETQYF. The CDR3, as DNA: TGTGCCAGCGGGCGGGAGAGGGAAGAGACCCAGTACTTC.

This clone was counted a few times. This chain links TRBV11-2 with TRBJ1-1; the D gene is possibly TRBD1 (5 bases). From germline, CDR1 is SGHAT and CDR2 FQNNGV. V was trimmed by 2 bases and J by 3 bases, leaving 10 bases between them. The CDR3 has 14 amino acids. DNA for the CDR3: TGTGCCAGCAGCTTAACCAGGGTAGACACTGAAGCTTTCTTT. Its translation is CASSLTRVDTEAFF.

J is TRBJ2-7 and V is TRBV27, with D perhaps matching TRBD1 (6 bases). CDR1 MNHEY and CDR2 SMNVEV come from the germline V gene (reference sequence). The CDR3 is 13 residues long. Trimming shortened V by 10 bases and J by 5 bases, and 18 bases separated the two germline ends. Here the CDR3 DNA reads TGTGCCACATCCAAAAGAGGGACAAACGAGCAGTACTTC. As protein: CATSKRGTNEQYF.

V gene TRBV7-9 combines with J gene TRBJ1-2, with 7 bases identical to TRBD1. This CDR3 is 14 amino acids long. Germline V CDR1 and CDR2: SEHNR, FQNEAQ (reference sequence). The J segment lost 6 bases and the V segment lost 5 bases, leaving 9 bases of the junction unmatched. CDR3 DNA sequence: TGTGCCAGCAGCCCCTGGAGGACAGGAGATGGCTACACCTTC. Translation: CASSPWRTGDGYTF. The whole variable domain, remainder taken from reference TRBV7-9 and TRBJ1-2, is DTGVSQNPRHKITKRGQNVTFRCDPISEHNRLYWYRQTLGQGPEFLTYFQNEAQLEKSRLLSDRFSAERPKGSFSTLEIQRTEQGDSAMYLCASSPWRTGDGYTFGSGTRLTVV.

The CDR3: CASSQEAGTGAYEQYF. DNA of the CDR3: TGCGCCAGCAGCCAAGAGGCTGGGACAGGGGCCTACGAGCAGTACTTC. This sequence joins TRBV4-3 and TRBJ2-7, with 10 positions matching TRBD1. Per the germline V gene, CDR1 is LGHNA and CDR2 is YSLEER. CDR3 length equals 16 residues. With V trimmed by 0 bases and J by 2 bases, 4 bases remained unmatched.

V is TRBV10-3 and J is TRBJ2-2, with 7 bases identical to TRBD2. Germline CDR1 reads ENHRY; CDR2 reads SYGVKD. The junction had 4 bases not matched to a gene; V was cut back by 4 bases and J by 8 bases. The CDR3 covers 13 residues. In DNA form, the CDR3 reads TGTGCCATCAGTGTCCGGGAGGTGGGGGAGCTGTTTTTT. Translated, it gives CAISVREVGELFF.

V usage is TRBV24-1 and J usage is TRBJ2-3, with TRBD1 matching 10 bases. CDR1 is KGHDR and CDR2 is SFDVKD in the germline V gene. Trimming cost V 4 bases and J 10 bases; bases outside gene matches: 7. CDR3 length: 14 residues. For the CDR3, the DNA is TGTGCCACCAGTGACCGAACTGGGACAGGGGCGCAGTATTTT. Protein: CATSDRTGTGAQYF.

This clone was seen a handful of times. The chain joins TRBV7-9 to TRBJ2-7; 9 bases fit TRBD2. The CDR3 is made up of 16 amino acids. The germline V gene has CDR1 SEHNR and CDR2 FQNEAQ (reference sequence). J lost 6 bases, V lost 0 bases, and 9 bases had no gene match. CDR3 amino acids: CASSLAGLAGPVEQYF. DNA of the CDR3: TGTGCCAGCAGCTTAGCGGGGCTAGCGGGACCCGTCGAGCAGTACTTC.

The V and J genes are TRBV5-1 and TRBJ1-5; TRBD1 agrees at 9 bases. CDR3 size: 13 residues. The junction had 2 bases not matched to a gene; V was cut back by 7 bases and J by 3 bases. Germline-derived CDR1 and CDR2 are SGHRS and YFSETQ. The CDR3 loop is CASGTGPNQPQHF. CDR3 bases: TGCGCCAGCGGGACAGGGCCCAATCAGCCCCAGCATTTT.

This chain links TRBV28 with TRBJ2-1; 8 bases are shared with TRBD2. This CDR3 is 14 amino acids long. The germline V gene has CDR1 MDHEN and CDR2 SYDVKM. V dropped 2 bases and J dropped 4; count of bases not matched to a gene: 1. The DNA for the CDR3 is TGTGCCAGCAGTTTAAGCGGGAGATACAATGAGCAGTTCTTC. Residues: CASSLSGRYNEQFF.

This clone was seen only once. The chain carries TRBV5-1 and TRBJ2-2; TRBD2 might be the D (6 bases). Germline V gene data show CDR1 as SGHRS and CDR2 as YFSETQ. The V gene lost 0 bases and the J gene lost 6 bases, with 18 bases spanning the gap. CDR3 length equals 17 residues. CDR3 in amino acids: CASSLGKILGRSGELFF. The CDR3 bases are TGCGCCAGCAGCTTGGGGAAGATTTTGGGGAGGTCCGGGGAGCTGTTTTTT.

The genes are TRBV11-3 and TRBJ2-1, with D tentatively TRBD2 (6 bases). The V gene's germline CDR1 is SGHNT and CDR2 YENEEA. The CDR3 totals 14 residues. The V gene lost 0 bases and the J gene lost 9 bases, with 12 bases spanning the gap. This CDR3 reads CASSLDASVGEQFF. The DNA for the CDR3 is TGTGCCAGCAGCTTAGATGCTAGCGTGGGTGAGCAGTTCTTC.

J is TRBJ1-6 and V is TRBV27; 8 positions agree with TRBD1. The CDR3 contains 16 residues. Germline-derived CDR1 and CDR2 are MNHEY and SMNVEV (reference sequence). The J segment lost 10 bases and the V segment lost 5 bases, leaving 13 bases of the junction unmatched. The CDR3 DNA is TGTGCCAGCAGTCTCGGAGGGACAGGCTGGCACTCACCCCTCCACTTT. This encodes CASSLGGTGWHSPLHF.